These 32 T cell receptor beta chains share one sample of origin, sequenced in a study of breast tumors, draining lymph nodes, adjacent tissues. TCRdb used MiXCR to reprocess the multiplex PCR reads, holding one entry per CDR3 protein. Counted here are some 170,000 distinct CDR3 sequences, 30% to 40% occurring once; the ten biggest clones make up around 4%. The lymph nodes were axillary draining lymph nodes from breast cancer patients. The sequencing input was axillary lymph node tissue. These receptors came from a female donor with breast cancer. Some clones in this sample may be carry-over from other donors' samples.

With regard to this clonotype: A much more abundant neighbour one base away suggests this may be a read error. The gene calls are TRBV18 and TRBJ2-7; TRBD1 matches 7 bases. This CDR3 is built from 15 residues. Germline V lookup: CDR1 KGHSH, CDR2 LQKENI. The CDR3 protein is CASSPGQVGTYERYF. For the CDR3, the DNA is TGTGCCAGCTCACCAGGACAGGTCGGGACCTACGAGCGGTACTTC. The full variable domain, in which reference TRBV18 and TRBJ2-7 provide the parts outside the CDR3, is NAGVMQNPRHLVRRRGQEARLRCSPMKGHSHVYWYRQLPEEGLKFMVYLQKENIIDESGMPKERFSAEFPKEGPSILRIQQVVRGDSAAYFCASSPGQVGTYERYFGPGTRLTVT.

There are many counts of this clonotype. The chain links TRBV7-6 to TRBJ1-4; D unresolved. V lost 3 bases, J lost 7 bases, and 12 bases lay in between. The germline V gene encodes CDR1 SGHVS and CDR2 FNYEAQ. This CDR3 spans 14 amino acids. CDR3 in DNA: TGTGCCAGCAGCTTGGTCCCTGGGGTTGAAAAACTGTTTTTT. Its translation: CASSLVPGVEKLFF.

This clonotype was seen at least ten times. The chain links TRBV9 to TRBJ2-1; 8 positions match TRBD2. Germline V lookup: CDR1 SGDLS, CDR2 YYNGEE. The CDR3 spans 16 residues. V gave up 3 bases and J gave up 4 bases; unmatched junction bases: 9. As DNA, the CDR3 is TGTGCCAGCAGCGGTCTGTCGGGGGGGCCATACAATGAGCAGTTCTTC. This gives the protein CASSGLSGGPYNEQFF.

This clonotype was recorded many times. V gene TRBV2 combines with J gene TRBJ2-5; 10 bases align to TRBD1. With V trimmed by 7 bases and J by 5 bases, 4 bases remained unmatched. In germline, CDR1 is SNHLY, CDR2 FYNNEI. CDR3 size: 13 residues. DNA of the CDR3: TGTGCCAGCATCCTGGACAGGGGGGAGACCCAGTACTTC. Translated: CASILDRGETQYF.

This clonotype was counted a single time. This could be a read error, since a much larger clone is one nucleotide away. This CDR3 is CAGSLGVGQGFHEQYF. The DNA for the CDR3 is TGTGCCGGCAGCTTGGGGGTCGGGCAGGGGTTTCACGAGCAGTACTTC. The chain couples TRBV5-5 to TRBJ2-7, with a possible D match to TRBD1 (6 bases). Germline V CDR1 and CDR2: SGHKS, YYEKEE (reference sequence). This CDR3 spans 16 amino acids.

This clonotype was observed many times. The CDR3 bases are TGTGCCAGCAGGAAAGGGGATCAGCCCCAGCATTTT. This gives the protein CASRKGDQPQHF. The chain uses TRBV6-6 and TRBJ1-5, with D possibly TRBD1 on 5 matching bases. The CDR3 has 12 amino acids. V dropped 6 bases and J dropped 5 bases, with 8 bases sitting between them. The germline V gene has CDR1 MNHNY and CDR2 SVGAGI (reference sequence).

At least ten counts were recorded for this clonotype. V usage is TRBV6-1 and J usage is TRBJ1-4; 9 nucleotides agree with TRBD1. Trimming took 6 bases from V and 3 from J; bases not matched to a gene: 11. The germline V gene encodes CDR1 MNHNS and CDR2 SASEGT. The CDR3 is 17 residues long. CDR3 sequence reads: CASRPVGQGWSNEKLFF. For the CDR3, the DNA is TGTGCCAGCAGACCGGTGGGACAGGGATGGTCTAATGAAAAACTGTTTTTT.

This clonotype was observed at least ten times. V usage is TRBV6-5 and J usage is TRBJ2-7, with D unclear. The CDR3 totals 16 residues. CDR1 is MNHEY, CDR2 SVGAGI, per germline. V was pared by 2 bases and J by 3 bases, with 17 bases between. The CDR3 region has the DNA TGTGCCAGCAGTTACGGTCCTACCCTACTTATCTACGAGCAGTACTTC. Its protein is CASSYGPTLLIYEQYF.

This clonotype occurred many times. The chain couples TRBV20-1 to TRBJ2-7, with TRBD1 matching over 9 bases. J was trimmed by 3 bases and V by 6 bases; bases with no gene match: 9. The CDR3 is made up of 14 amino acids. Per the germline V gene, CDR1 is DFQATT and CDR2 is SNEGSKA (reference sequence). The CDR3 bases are TGCAGTGCCTCCGCGACAGGGGGGTTCTACGAGCAGTACTTC. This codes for CSASATGGFYEQYF.

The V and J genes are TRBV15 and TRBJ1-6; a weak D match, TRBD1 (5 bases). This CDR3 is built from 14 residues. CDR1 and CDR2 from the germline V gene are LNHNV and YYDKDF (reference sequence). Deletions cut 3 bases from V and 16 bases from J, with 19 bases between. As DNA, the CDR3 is TGTGCCACCAGCAGTTTAGGTGCCGGGGGGGGACTCCACTTT. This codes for CATSSLGAGGGLHF. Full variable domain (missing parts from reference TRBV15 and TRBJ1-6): DAMVIQNPRYQVTQFGKPVTLSCSQTLNHNVMYWYQQKSSQAPKLLFHYYDKDFNNEADTPDNFQSRRPNTSFCFLDIRSPGLGDTAMYLCATSSLGAGGGLHFGNGTRLTVT.

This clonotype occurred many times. This CDR3 reads CSVRVNEKLFF. The CDR3, as DNA: TGCAGCGTGCGAGTCAATGAAAAACTGTTTTTT. The chain is built from TRBV29-1 and TRBJ1-4; D call uncertain. The germline V gene encodes CDR1 SQVTM and CDR2 ANQGSEA. CDR3 length: 11 residues. V lost 6 bases and J 5 bases, leaving 7 bases between the germline ends.

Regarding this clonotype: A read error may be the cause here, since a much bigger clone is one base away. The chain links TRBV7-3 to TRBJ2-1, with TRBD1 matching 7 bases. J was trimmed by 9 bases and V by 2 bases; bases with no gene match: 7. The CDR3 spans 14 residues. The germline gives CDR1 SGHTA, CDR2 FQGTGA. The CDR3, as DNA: TGTGCCAGCAGCTTAGATCAAGGGGGCAGTGAGCAGTTCTTC. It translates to CASSLDQGGSEQFF.

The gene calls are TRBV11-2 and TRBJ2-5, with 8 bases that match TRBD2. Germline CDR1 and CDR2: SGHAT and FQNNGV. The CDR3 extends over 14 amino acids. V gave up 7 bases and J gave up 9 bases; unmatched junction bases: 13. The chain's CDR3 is CASTQRGGPKAQYF. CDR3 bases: TGTGCCAGCACCCAACGGGGGGGCCCCAAGGCCCAGTACTTC. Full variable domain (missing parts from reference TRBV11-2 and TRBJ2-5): EAGVAQSPRYKIIEKRQSVAFWCNPISGHATLYWYQQILGQGPKLLIQFQNNGVVDDSQLPKDRFSAERLKGVDSTLKIQPAKLEDSAVYLCASTQRGGPKAQYFGPGTRLLVL.

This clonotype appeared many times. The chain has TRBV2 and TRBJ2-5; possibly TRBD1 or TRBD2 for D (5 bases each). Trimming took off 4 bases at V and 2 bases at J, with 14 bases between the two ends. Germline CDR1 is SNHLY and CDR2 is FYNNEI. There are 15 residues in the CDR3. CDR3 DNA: TGTGCCAGCAGTGGCCGGGACCTCACGCAAGAGACCCAGTACTTC. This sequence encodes CASSGRDLTQETQYF.

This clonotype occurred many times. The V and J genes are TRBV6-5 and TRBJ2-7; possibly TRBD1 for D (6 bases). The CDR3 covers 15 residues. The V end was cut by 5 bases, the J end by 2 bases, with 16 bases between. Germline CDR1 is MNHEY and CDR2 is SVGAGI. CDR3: CASSLQPRGTYEQYF. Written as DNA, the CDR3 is TGTGCCAGCAGTCTACAGCCCAGGGGTACCTACGAGCAGTACTTC.

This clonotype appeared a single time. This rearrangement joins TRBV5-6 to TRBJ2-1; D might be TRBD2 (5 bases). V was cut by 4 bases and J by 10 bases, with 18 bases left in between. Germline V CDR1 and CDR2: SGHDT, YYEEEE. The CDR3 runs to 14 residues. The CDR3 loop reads CASSPAGGPGEQFF. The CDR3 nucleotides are TGTGCCAGCAGCCCGGCGGGCGGGCCGGGAGAGCAGTTCTTC.

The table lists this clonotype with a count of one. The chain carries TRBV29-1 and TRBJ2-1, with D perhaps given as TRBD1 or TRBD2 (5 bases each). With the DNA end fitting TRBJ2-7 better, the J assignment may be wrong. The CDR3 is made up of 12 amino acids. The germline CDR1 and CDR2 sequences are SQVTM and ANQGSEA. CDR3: CSATRGSYEQYF. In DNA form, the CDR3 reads TGCAGCGCGACGAGGGGCTCCTACGAGCAGTACTTC.

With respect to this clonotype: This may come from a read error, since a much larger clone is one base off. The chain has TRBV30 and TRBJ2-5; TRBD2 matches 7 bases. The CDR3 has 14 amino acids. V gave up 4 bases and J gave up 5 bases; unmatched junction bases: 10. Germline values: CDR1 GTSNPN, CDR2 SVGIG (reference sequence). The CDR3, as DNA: TGTGCCTGGACCCTCCTTGGACTAGGGGAGACCCAGTACTTC. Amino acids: CAWTLLGLGETQYF.

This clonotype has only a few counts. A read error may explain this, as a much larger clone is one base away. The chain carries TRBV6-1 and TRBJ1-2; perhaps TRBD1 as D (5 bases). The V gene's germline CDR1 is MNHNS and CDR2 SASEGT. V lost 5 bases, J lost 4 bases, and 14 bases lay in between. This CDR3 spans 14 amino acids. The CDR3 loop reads CASSLGGNGYGYTF. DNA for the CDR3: TGTGCCAGCAGTCTTGGGGGAAATGGCTATGGCTACACCTTC.

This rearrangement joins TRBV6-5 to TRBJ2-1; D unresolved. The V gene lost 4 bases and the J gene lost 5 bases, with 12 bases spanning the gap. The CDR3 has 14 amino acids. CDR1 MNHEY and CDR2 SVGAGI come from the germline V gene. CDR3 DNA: TGTGCCAGCAGTTTAGTCCCAGGTCACAATGAGCAGTTCTTC. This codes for CASSLVPGHNEQFF.

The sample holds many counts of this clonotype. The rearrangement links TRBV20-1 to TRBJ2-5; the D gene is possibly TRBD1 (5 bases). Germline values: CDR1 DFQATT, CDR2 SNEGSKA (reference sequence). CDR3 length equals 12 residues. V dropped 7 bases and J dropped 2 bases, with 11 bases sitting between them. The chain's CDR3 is CSEGQRQETQYF. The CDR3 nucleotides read TGCAGTGAGGGGCAGAGACAAGAGACCCAGTACTTC.

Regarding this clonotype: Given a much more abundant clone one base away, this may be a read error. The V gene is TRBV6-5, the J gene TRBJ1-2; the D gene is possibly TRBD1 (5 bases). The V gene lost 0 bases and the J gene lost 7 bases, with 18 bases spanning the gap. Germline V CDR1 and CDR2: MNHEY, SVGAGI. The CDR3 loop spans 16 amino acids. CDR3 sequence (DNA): TGTGCCAGCAGTTACTCCCGGGTGGCGACAGAGTGTGGCTACACCTTC. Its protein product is CASSYSRVATECGYTF.

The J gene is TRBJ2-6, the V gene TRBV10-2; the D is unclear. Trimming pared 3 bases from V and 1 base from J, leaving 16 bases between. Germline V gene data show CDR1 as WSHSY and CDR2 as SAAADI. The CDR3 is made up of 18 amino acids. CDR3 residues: CASSDFGPMTSGANVLTF. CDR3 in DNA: TGCGCCAGCAGTGACTTCGGGCCGATGACATCTGGGGCCAACGTCCTGACTTTC.

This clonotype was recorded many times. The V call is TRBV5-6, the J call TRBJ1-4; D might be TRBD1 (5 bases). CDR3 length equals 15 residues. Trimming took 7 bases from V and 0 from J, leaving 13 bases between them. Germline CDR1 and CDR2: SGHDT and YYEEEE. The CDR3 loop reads CASRSGGTTNEKLFF. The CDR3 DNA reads TGTGCCAGCCGCTCGGGGGGGACAACTAATGAAAAACTGTTTTTT.

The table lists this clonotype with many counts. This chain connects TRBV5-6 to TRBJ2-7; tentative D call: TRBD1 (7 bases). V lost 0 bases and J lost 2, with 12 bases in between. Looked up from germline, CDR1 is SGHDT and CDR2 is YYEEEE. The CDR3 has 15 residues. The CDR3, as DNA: TGTGCCAGCAGCTTGGTCAGGGGGGTAACCTACGAGCAGTACTTC. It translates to CASSLVRGVTYEQYF.

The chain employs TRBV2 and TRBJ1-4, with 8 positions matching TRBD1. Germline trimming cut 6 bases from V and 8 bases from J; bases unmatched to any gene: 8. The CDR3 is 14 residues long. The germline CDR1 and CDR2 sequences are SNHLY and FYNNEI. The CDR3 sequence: CASSGTGRSEKLFF. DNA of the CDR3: TGTGCCAGCAGCGGGACAGGTCGGAGCGAAAAACTGTTTTTT.

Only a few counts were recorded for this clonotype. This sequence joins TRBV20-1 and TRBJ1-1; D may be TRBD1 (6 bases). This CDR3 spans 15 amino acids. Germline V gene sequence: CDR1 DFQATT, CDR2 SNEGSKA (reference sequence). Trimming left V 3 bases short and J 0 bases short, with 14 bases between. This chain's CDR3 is CSARKQGHLNTEAFF. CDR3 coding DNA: TGCAGTGCTAGGAAACAGGGACACTTGAACACTGAAGCTTTCTTT.

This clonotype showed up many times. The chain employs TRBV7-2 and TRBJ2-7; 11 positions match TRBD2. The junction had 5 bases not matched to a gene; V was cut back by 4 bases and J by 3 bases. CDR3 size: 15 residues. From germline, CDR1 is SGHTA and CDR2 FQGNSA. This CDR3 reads CASSYLAGGVYEQYF. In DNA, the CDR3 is TGTGCCAGCAGCTACCTAGCGGGAGGTGTCTACGAGCAGTACTTC.

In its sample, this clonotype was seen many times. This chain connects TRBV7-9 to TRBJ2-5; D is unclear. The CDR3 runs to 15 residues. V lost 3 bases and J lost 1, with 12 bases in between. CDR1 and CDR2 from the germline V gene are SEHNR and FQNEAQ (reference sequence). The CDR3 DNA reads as TGTGCCAGCAGCTTGGGTCGTACCCCCCAAGAGACCCAGTACTTC. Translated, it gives CASSLGRTPQETQYF.

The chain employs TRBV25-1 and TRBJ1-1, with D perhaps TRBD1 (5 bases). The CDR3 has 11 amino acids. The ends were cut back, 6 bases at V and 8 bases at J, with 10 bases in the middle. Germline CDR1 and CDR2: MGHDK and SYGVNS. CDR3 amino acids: CASRGGVEAFF. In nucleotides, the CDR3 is TGTGCCAGCAGGGGAGGGGTGGAAGCTTTCTTT.

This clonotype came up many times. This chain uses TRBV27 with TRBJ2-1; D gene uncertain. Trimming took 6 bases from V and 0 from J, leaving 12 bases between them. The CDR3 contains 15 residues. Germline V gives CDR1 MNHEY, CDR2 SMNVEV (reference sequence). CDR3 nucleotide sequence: TGTGCCAGCAGCCGCGACCGGAGCTCCTACAATGAGCAGTTCTTC. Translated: CASSRDRSSYNEQFF.

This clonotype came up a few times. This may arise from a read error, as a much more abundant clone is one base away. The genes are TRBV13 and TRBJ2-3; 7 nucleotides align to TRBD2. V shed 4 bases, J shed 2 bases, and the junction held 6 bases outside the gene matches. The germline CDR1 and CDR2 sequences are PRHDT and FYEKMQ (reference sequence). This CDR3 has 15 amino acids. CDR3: CASSSPSGITDTQYF. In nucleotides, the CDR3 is TGTGCCAGCAGCTCCCCAAGCGGGATCACAGATACGCAGTATTTT.